Below are 21 T cell receptor beta chains sequenced from a single sample in a study of cytomegalovirus exposure and HLA in healthy donors. It was with 60 Vbeta and 13 Jbeta primers that the PCR ran. Libraries were prepared by immunoSEQ multiplex PCR; TCRdb keeps only in-frame clonotypes and omits some of them. The data contain about 200,000 clones, under 85% of them singletons. Sequencing was done on a sample of PBMCs. The source of these receptors is a man aged 50-59 years in good health and CMV-seronegative.

The chain couples TRBV27 to TRBJ1-1, with 9 bases identical to TRBD1. Germline V gene lookup returns CDR1 MNHEY and CDR2 SMNVEV (reference sequence). V shed 6 bases, J shed 3 bases, and the junction held 5 bases outside the gene matches. CDR3 size: 14 residues. Here the CDR3 DNA reads TGTGCCAGCAGGGGGGACAGGGTATACACTGAAGCTTTCTTT. Amino acid sequence: CASRGDRVYTEAFF.

The sample holds one count of this clone. This chain links TRBV6-5 with TRBJ2-5; no reliable D call. The CDR3 has 14 amino acids. Germline V gene sequence: CDR1 MNHEY, CDR2 SVGAGI. Trimming removed 7 bases from V and 6 bases from J, with 18 bases in between. The CDR3 DNA sequence: TGTGCCAGCACCTTAGGTGGCAGTGGGCAGACCCAGTACTTC. This encodes CASTLGGSGQTQYF.

The CDR3 loop reads CASSLYGPTAADTQYF. The CDR3 bases are TGCGCCAGCAGCTTGTATGGTCCTACCGCAGCGGATACGCAGTATTTT. V gene TRBV5-1 combines with J gene TRBJ2-3, with D unresolved. The CDR3 runs to 16 residues. Germline V gene data show CDR1 as SGHRS and CDR2 as YFSETQ. V was pared by 1 base and J by 6 bases, with 18 bases between.

This sequence joins TRBV5-1 and TRBJ2-1; D is uncertain. Per the germline V gene, CDR1 is SGHRS and CDR2 is YFSETQ. The V and J ends lost 3 bases and 5 bases respectively, with 15 bases between them. The CDR3 length is 15 residues. The CDR3 reads CASSSHYSGNNEQFF. The CDR3 DNA follows: TGCGCCAGCAGCTCCCACTATTCCGGTAACAATGAGCAGTTCTTC.

The V and J genes are TRBV2 and TRBJ2-7; possibly TRBD1 for D (7 bases). Trimming stripped 3 bases from V and 7 bases from J, with 19 bases between. Germline CDR1 SNHLY, CDR2 FYNNEI. The CDR3 totals 15 residues. CDR3 sequence (DNA): TGTGCCAGCAGTGAGGAGGCAGGGGGACTCAAGGAGCAGTACTTC. Translated: CASSEEAGGLKEQYF.

This clone showed up just once. This chain joins TRBV29-1 and TRBJ2-1; D might be TRBD2 (6 bases). The CDR3 length is 14 residues. Germline V gene sequence: CDR1 SQVTM, CDR2 ANQGSEA. V lost 7 bases to trimming and J lost 6 bases, with 19 bases between them. The CDR3: CSAKTGDRGNEQFF. The CDR3 coding sequence is TGCAGCGCAAAAACGGGAGATAGGGGCAATGAGCAGTTCTTC.

V is TRBV27 and J is TRBJ2-6; tentative D call: TRBD1 (5 bases). The CDR3 covers 14 residues. Deletions cut 8 bases from V and 4 bases from J, with 12 bases between. The germline CDR1 and CDR2 sequences are MNHEY and SMNVEV (reference sequence). The CDR3 loop is CASCRELGANVLTF. The CDR3 DNA sequence: TGTGCCAGCTGCAGGGAACTCGGGGCCAACGTCCTGACTTTC.

This clone was picked up one time. The genes are TRBV12-5 and TRBJ2-3; TRBD2 aligns across 7 bases. The CDR3 loop spans 16 amino acids. V shed 7 bases and J 6 bases; nucleotides not matched to a gene: 16. The germline V gene encodes CDR1 LGHNT and CDR2 FRNRAP. As DNA, the CDR3 is TGTGCTAGTGCCCCCGGGTGGGGGGGAGGCGGGGATACGCAGTATTTT. It translates to CASAPGWGGGGDTQYF.

The chain has TRBV6-1 and TRBJ1-4; the D is unclear. V was cut by 0 bases and J by 0 bases, with 5 bases left in between. Germline V gene data show CDR1 as MNHNS and CDR2 as SASEGT. This CDR3 is 15 amino acids long. In DNA, the CDR3 is TGTGCCAGCAGTGAAGCAACTACAACTAATGAAAAACTGTTTTTT. This translates into CASSEATTTNEKLFF.

The chain recombines TRBV5-4 with TRBJ2-7, with 8 bases aligning to TRBD2. Germline lookup yields CDR1 SGHNT and CDR2 YYREEE (reference sequence). The CDR3 sequence is 16 residues long. V shed 4 bases, J shed 0 bases, and the junction held 9 bases outside the gene matches. As DNA, the CDR3 is TGTGCCAGCAGCCCCGGGGGGGGGCTGAGCTCCTACGAGCAGTACTTC. Translating gives CASSPGGGLSSYEQYF.

J is TRBJ2-7 and V is TRBV2, with 11 bases lining up with TRBD1. Trimming at V came to 5 bases and at J to 0 bases, leaving 6 bases not matched to a gene. Per germline, CDR1 SNHLY and CDR2 FYNNEI. The CDR3 runs to 16 residues. The CDR3 protein is CASSPGTGGISYEQYF. CDR3 nucleotide sequence: TGTGCCAGCAGTCCTGGGACAGGGGGTATCTCCTACGAGCAGTACTTC.

The chain has TRBV15 and TRBJ2-1; 10 nucleotides align to TRBD2. The germline CDR1 and CDR2 sequences are LNHNV and YYDKDF (reference sequence). V shed 0 bases, J shed 5 bases, and the junction held 4 bases outside the gene matches. The CDR3 runs to 16 residues. This CDR3 reads CATSRDLAGGNNEQFF. The CDR3 region has the DNA TGTGCCACCAGCAGAGATTTAGCGGGAGGTAACAATGAGCAGTTCTTC.

Remarks on this clone: The junction differs from germline at one of its ends, possibly a read error. The chain links TRBV28 to TRBJ2-1; D is unresolved. CDR1 and CDR2 (germline): MDHEN, SYDVKM. This CDR3 spans 12 amino acids. CDR3 region: CASRLFPGEQFF. In nucleotides, the CDR3 is TGTGCCAGCAGGTTATTCCCCGGTGAGCAGTTCTTC.

V usage is TRBV29-1 and J usage is TRBJ2-1; weak D call: TRBD1 (6 bases). Per the germline V gene, CDR1 is SQVTM and CDR2 is ANQGSEA. V was shortened by 3 bases and J by 0 bases, with 18 bases between the two germline ends. The CDR3 spans 17 residues. The DNA of the CDR3 is TGCAGCGTTGAGGGGGCGGATGGGGCAAGCTCCTACAATGAGCAGTTCTTC. Protein: CSVEGADGASSYNEQFF.

V usage is TRBV15 and J usage is TRBJ2-7; no firm D call. The last part of the DNA fits TRBJ2-1 better; the J call may be wrong. The CDR3 sequence is 12 residues long. Germline CDR1 and CDR2: LNHNV and YYDKDF (reference sequence). CDR3 DNA sequence: TGTGCCACCAGCACCCCCGACAATGAGCAGTTCTTC. Translating it yields CATSTPDNEQFF.

The J gene is TRBJ2-7, the V gene TRBV10-3, with 8 bases matching TRBD2. Per the germline V gene, CDR1 is ENHRY and CDR2 is SYGVKD. CDR3 size: 16 residues. The V segment lost 8 bases and the J segment 6 bases; nucleotides outside the gene matches: 18. CDR3 sequence reads: CAIGGLDAIPGGEQYF. The CDR3 DNA follows: TGTGCCATCGGGGGACTAGACGCCATCCCCGGGGGCGAGCAGTACTTC.

This clone turned up a few times. This likely comes from a read error, as the CDR3 has no conserved phenylalanine or tryptophan at its end. The limits of the CDR3 on the DNA are not certain, so only TCRdb's listed CDR3 is given. The chain has TRBV7-9 and TRBJ2-3; no check of the table's D call, TRBD2, against the DNA was made. The CDR3 length equals 11 residues, ends included. CDR1 and CDR2 (germline): SEHNR, FQNEAQ (reference sequence). CDR3 amino acids: CASSYGSGDGV.

This chain joins TRBV27 and TRBJ2-1; 12 bases are shared with TRBD2. The CDR3 consists of 15 residues. V was clipped by 0 bases and J by 10 bases; unmatched bases: 4. Germline CDR1 reads MNHEY; CDR2 reads SMNVEV (reference sequence). The chain's CDR3 is CASSLSASGRGEQFF. CDR3 nucleotides: TGTGCCAGCAGTTTATCGGCTAGCGGGAGGGGAGAGCAGTTCTTC.

In this sample, this clone turned up once. This chain uses TRBV10-3 with TRBJ2-3, with D possibly TRBD1 on 5 matching bases. This CDR3 has 14 amino acids. Trimming left V 0 bases short and J 8 bases short, with 12 bases between. Looked up from germline, CDR1 is ENHRY and CDR2 is SYGVKD. The CDR3 protein is CAISESAARGTQYF. The CDR3 DNA reads as TGTGCCATCAGTGAGTCTGCGGCTAGGGGTACGCAGTATTTT.

The chain uses TRBV6-1 and TRBJ2-7, with 7 bases fitting TRBD1. The V gene end was trimmed by 4 bases and the J gene end by 5 bases; junction bases not matched to a gene: 5. The V gene's germline CDR1 is MNHNS and CDR2 SASEGT. The CDR3 spans 13 residues. DNA of the CDR3: TGTGCCAGCAGTGGACAGGGTTGGCACGAGCAGTACTTC. Residues: CASSGQGWHEQYF.

This clone occurred once. Here the CDR3 reads CASSLTGDSGTDTQYF. CDR3 coding DNA: TGTGCCAGCAGCTTAACGGGGGATAGCGGGACAGATACGCAGTATTTT. The J gene is TRBJ2-3, the V gene TRBV7-3, with 7 positions matching TRBD2. After removal of 0 bases from V and 3 bases from J, the junction contained 6 bases not matched to a gene. This CDR3 region has 16 residues. CDR1 and CDR2 (germline): SGHTA, FQGTGA.